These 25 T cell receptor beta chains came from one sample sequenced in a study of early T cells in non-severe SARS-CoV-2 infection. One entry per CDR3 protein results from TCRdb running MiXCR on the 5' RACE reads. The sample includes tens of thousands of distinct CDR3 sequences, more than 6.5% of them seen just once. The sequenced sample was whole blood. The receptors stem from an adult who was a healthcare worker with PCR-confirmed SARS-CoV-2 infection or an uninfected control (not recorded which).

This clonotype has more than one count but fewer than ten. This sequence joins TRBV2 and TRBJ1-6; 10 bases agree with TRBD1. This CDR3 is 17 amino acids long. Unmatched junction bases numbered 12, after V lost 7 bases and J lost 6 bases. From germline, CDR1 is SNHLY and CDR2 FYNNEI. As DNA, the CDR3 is TGTGCCAGCAAAGGACCCGCGGACAGGGGGGTTAATTCACCCCTCCACTTT. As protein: CASKGPADRGVNSPLHF.

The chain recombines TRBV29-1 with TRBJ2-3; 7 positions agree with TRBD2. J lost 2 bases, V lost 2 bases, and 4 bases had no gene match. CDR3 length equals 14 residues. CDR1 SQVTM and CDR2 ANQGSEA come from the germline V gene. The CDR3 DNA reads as TGCAGCGTTGAAACAGCGGGGCCCACAGATACGCAGTATTTT. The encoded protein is CSVETAGPTDTQYF.

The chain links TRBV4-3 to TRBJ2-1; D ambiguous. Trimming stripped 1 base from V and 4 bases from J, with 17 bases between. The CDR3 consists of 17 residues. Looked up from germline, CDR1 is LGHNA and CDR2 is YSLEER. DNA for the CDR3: TGCGCCAGCAGCCAAGTAAACGGCGCCGCCTGGTACAATGAGCAGTTCTTC. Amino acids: CASSQVNGAAWYNEQFF.

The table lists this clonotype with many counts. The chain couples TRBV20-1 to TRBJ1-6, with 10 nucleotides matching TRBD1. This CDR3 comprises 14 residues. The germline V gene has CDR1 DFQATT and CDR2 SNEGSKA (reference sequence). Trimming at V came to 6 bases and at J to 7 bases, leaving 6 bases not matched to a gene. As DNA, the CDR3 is TGCAGTGCGGACAGGGACAGGGGCAATTCACCCCTCCACTTT. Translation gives CSADRDRGNSPLHF.

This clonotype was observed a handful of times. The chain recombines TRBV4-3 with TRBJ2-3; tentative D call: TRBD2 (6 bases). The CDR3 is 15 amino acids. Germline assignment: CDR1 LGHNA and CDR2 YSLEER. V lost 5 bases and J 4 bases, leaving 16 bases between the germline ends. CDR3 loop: CASSYTRGMADTQYF. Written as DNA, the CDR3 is TGCGCCAGCAGCTACACGCGGGGCATGGCAGATACGCAGTATTTT.

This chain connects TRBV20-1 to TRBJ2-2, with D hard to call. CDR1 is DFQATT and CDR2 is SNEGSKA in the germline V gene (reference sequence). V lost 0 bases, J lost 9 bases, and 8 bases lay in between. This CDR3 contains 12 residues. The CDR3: CSAREEARELFF. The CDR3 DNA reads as TGCAGTGCTAGAGAAGAGGCAAGGGAGCTGTTTTTT.

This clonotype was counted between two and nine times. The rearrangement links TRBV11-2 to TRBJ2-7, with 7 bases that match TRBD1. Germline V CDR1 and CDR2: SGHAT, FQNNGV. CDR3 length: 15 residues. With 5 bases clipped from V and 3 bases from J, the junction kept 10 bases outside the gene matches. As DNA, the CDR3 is TGTGCCAGCAGCGCAAGACAGGGTTACAACTACGAGCAGTACTTC. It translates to CASSARQGYNYEQYF.

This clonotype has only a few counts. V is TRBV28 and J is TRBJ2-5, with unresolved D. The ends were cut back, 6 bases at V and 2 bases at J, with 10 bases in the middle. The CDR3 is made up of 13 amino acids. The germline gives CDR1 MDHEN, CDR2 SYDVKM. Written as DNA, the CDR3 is TGTGCCAGCAGACCGGACGGTCAAGAGACCCAGTACTTC. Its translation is CASRPDGQETQYF. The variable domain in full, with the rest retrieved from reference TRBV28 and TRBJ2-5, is DVKVTQSSRYLVKRTGEKVFLECVQDMDHENMFWYRQDPGLGLRLIYFSYDVKMKEKGDIPEGYSVSREKKERFSLILESASTNQTSMYLCASRPDGQETQYFGPGTRLLVL.

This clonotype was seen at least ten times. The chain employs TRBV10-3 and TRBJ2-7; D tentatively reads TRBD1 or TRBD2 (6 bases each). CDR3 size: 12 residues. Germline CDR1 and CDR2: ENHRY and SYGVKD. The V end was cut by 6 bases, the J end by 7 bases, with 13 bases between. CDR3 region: CAISPGALEQYF. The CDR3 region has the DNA TGTGCCATCAGCCCGGGGGCTTTGGAGCAGTACTTC.

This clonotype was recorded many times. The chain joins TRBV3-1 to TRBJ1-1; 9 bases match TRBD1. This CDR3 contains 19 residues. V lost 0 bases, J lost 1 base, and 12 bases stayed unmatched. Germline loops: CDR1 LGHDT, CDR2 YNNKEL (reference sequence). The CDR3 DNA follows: TGTGCCAGCAGCCAAGAAGGACAGGGGATGAGTGCGGGGAACACTGAAGCTTTCTTT. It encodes CASSQEGQGMSAGNTEAFF.

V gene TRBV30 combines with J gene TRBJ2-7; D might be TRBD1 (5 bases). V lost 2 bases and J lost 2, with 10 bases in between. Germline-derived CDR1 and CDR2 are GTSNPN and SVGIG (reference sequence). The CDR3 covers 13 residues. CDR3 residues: CAWSNDRAYEQYF. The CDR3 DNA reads TGTGCCTGGAGTAATGACAGAGCCTACGAGCAGTACTTC.

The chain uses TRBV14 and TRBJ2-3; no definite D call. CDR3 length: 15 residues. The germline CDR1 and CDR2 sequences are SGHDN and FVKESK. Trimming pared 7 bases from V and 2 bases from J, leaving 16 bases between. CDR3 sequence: CASTPTPASTDTQYF. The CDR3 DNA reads TGTGCCAGCACACCGACCCCAGCCTCCACAGATACGCAGTATTTT.

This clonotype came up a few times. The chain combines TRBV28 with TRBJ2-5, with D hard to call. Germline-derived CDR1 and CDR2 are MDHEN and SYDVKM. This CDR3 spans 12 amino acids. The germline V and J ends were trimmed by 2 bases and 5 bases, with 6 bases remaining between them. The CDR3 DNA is TGTGCCAGCAGTTTAGGGTTTGAGACCCAGTACTTC. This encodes CASSLGFETQYF.

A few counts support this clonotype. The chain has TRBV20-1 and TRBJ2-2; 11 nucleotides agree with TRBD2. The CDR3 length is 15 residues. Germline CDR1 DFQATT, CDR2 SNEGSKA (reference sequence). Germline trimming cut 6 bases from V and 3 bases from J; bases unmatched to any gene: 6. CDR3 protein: CSAILAGADTGELFF. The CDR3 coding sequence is TGCAGTGCGATACTAGCGGGGGCCGACACCGGGGAGCTGTTTTTT.

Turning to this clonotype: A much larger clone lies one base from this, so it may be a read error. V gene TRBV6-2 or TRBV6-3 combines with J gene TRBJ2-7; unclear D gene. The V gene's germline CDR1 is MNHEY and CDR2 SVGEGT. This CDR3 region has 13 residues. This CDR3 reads CGSSRTDPYEQYF. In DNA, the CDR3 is TGTGGCAGCAGCCGAACGGACCCCTACGAGCAGTACTTC.

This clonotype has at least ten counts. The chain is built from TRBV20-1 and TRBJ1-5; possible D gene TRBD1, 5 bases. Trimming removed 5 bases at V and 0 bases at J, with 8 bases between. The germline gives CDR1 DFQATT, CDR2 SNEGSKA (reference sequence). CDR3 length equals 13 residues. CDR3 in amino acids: CSAWGSSNQPQHF. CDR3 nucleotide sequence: TGCAGTGCTTGGGGGAGTAGCAATCAGCCCCAGCATTTT.

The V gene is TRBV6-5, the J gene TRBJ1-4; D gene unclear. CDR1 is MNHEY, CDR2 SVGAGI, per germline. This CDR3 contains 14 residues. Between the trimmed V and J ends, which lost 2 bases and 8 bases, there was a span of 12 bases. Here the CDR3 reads CASSYREGWEKLFF. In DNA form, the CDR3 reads TGTGCCAGCAGTTACCGTGAGGGTTGGGAAAAACTGTTTTTT.

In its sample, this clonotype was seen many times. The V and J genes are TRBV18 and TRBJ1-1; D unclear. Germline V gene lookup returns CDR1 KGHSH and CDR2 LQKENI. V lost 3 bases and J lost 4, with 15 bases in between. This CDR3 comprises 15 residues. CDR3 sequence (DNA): TGTGCCAGCTCACCCGAAAGGGTAGGTGTCACTGAAGCTTTCTTT. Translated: CASSPERVGVTEAFF.

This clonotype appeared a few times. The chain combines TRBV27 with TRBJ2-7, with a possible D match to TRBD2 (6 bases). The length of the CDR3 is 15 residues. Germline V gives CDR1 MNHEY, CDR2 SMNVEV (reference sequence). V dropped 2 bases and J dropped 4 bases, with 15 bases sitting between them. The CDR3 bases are TGTGCCAGCAGTTTAATCAGGGCAGGGAGGTACGAGCAGTACTTC. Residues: CASSLIRAGRYEQYF.

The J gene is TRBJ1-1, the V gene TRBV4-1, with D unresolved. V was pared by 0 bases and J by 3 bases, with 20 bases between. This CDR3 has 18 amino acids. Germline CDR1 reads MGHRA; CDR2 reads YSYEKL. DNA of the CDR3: TGCGCCAGCAGCCAAGAGCCCCGTGTTAGAGGGCGAGACACTGAAGCTTTCTTT. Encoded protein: CASSQEPRVRGRDTEAFF.

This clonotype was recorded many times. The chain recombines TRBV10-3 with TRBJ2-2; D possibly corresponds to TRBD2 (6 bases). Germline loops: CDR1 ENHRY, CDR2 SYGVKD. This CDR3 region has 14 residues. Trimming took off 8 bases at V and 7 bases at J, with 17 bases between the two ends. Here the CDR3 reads CAIGSLARVGELFF. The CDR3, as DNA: TGTGCCATCGGGTCACTAGCTCGAGTCGGGGAGCTGTTTTTT.

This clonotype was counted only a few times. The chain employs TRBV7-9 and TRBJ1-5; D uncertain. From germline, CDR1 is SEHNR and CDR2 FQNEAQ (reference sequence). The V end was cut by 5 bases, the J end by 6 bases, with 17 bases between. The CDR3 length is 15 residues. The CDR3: CASSQGDGWGQPQHF. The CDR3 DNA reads TGTGCCAGCAGCCAAGGCGACGGCTGGGGTCAGCCCCAGCATTTT.

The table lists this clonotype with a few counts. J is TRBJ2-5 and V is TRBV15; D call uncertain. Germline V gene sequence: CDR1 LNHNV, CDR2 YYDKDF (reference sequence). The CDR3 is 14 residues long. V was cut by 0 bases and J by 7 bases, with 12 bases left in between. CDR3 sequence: CATSRDINPRTQYF. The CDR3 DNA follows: TGTGCCACCAGCAGAGATATTAACCCTCGGACCCAGTACTTC.

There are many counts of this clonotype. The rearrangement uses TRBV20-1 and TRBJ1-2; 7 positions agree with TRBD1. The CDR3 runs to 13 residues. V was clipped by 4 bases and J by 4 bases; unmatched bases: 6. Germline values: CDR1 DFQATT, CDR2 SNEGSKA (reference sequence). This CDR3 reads CSATQGGAYGYTF. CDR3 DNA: TGCAGTGCTACGCAGGGGGGGGCCTATGGCTACACCTTC.

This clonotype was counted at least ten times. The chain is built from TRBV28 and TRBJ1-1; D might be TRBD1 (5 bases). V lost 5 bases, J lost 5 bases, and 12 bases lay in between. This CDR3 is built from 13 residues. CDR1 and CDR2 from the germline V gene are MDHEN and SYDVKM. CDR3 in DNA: TGTGCCAGCAGTCTCGGGCGGGGGACTGAAGCTTTCTTT. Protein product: CASSLGRGTEAFF.